Below, 8 T cell receptor beta chains from the same sample are listed, as sequenced in a study of PD-1 blockade in classical Hodgkin lymphoma. Brentuximab vedotin exposure varied among the patients, all of whom had relapsed after autologous stem cell transplantation. The assay was immunoSEQ multiplex PCR, and TCRdb's table has in-frame clones only and misses some. The sample lists fewer than 30,000 clones, roughly 80% occurring once. Source: peripheral blood mononuclear cells (PBMCs), taken before the second cycle of nivolumab. All receptors come from a human donor with classical Hodgkin lymphoma.

Here the CDR3 DNA reads TGCGCCAGCAGCTCGGGACAGGGGGCGGGAAACACTGAAGCTTTCTTT. Protein product: CASSSGQGAGNTEAFF. The rearrangement uses TRBV5-1 and TRBJ1-1; 12 bases align to TRBD1. The CDR3 contains 16 residues. The V gene end was trimmed by 3 bases and the J gene end by 2 bases; junction bases not matched to a gene: 5. Germline V gene sequence: CDR1 SGHRS, CDR2 YFSETQ.

V and J are TRBV9 and TRBJ2-3; 11 bases fit TRBD2. Germline V gives CDR1 SGDLS, CDR2 YYNGEE. This CDR3 spans 15 amino acids. V gave up 0 bases and J gave up 7 bases; unmatched junction bases: 4. The CDR3 loop reads CASSVGLAGGHTQYF. CDR3 in DNA: TGTGCCAGCAGCGTAGGCCTAGCGGGGGGACATACGCAGTATTTT.

This chain links TRBV9 with TRBJ1-2, with TRBD1 identical over 11 bases. V shed 2 bases and J 5 bases; nucleotides not matched to a gene: 8. This CDR3 contains 16 residues. CDR1 is SGDLS and CDR2 is YYNGEE in the germline V gene. CDR3 in DNA: TGTGCCAGCAGCGTCCTGGGGACAGGGGGTCCGTATGGCTACACCTTC. Its translation: CASSVLGTGGPYGYTF.

The chain is built from TRBV2 and TRBJ1-3; D remains unclear. The ends were cut back, 4 bases at V and 0 bases at J, with 7 bases in the middle. The CDR3 has 14 amino acids. The germline V gene encodes CDR1 SNHLY and CDR2 FYNNEI. The CDR3 DNA reads as TGTGCCAGCAGTGTAGGATTCTCTGGAAACACCATATATTTT. Protein: CASSVGFSGNTIYF.

The V gene is TRBV28, the J gene TRBJ2-3; 9 positions match TRBD2. CDR1 is MDHEN, CDR2 SYDVKM, per germline. The V and J ends lost 5 bases and 2 bases, in that order; junction bases with no gene match: 8. CDR3 length: 16 amino acids. The CDR3 here is CASSGRLADYTDTQYF. The CDR3 nucleotides are TGTGCCAGCAGTGGACGACTAGCGGATTACACAGATACGCAGTATTTT. The variable domain in full, with the rest retrieved from reference TRBV28 and TRBJ2-3, is DVKVTQSSRYLVKRTGEKVFLECVQDMDHENMFWYRQDPGLGLRLIYFSYDVKMKEKGDIPEGYSVSREKKERFSLILESASTNQTSMYLCASSGRLADYTDTQYFGPGTRLTVL.

This clone was recorded a few times. The chain uses TRBV9 and TRBJ2-5; 9 bases are a match to TRBD2. Germline assignment: CDR1 SGDLS and CDR2 YYNGEE. The CDR3 length is 17 residues. The V gene end was trimmed by 0 bases and the J gene end by 2 bases; junction bases not matched to a gene: 8. CDR3 loop: CASSVAAGGPKQETQYF. Written as DNA, the CDR3 is TGTGCCAGCAGCGTAGCTGCGGGGGGGCCGAAACAAGAGACCCAGTACTTC. Full variable domain (remainder filled in from reference TRBV9 and TRBJ2-5): DSGVTQTPKHLITATGQRVTLRCSPRSGDLSVYWYQQSLDQGLQFLIQYYNGEERAKGNILERFSAQQFPDLHSELNLSSLELGDSALYFCASSVAAGGPKQETQYFGPGTRLLVL.

In DNA form, the CDR3 reads TGTGCCAGCATTTTATTCAGGCACTTTTGGGACAGCGGGGGGTATGGCTACACCTTC. Translated: CASILFRHFWDSGGYGYTF. This chain uses TRBV2 with TRBJ1-2, with 7 nucleotides matching TRBD1. CDR1 SNHLY and CDR2 FYNNEI come from the germline V gene. After removal of 7 bases from V and 5 bases from J, the junction contained 25 bases not matched to a gene. The CDR3 runs to 19 residues.

This clone occurred once. This chain uses TRBV29-1 with TRBJ2-7; D is undetermined. The CDR3 is made up of 13 amino acids. Germline CDR1 reads SQVTM; CDR2 reads ANQGSEA. V was pared by 4 bases and J by 5 bases, with 15 bases between. CDR3 DNA sequence: TGCAGCGTTGGGGTCAGCAGCTTCCACGAGCAGTACTTC. Translating it yields CSVGVSSFHEQYF.